The rows below give T cell receptor beta chains drawn from one sample of a study of shared clonotypes between healthy human individuals. Method: immunoSEQ multiplex PCR; TCRdb's copy keeps in-frame clones and lacks some. The repertoire includes roughly 300,000 clones, about 70% of them detected once, and about 9.4% sits in the top ten. Input material: memory CD4+ T cells sorted from blood. These TCRs come from a man aged 30-40 years in good health. Both conserved end residues are part of each CDR3. D genes are given only for firm matches. Size is omitted from some rows. Given values are once, few, many or a class for expanded clones.

>.|TRBJ2-1|12|TRBV19|.
CASFSGQGEQFF
TGTGCCAGTTTCTCAGGGCAGGGTGAGCAGTTCTTC
>.|TRBJ2-1|16|TRBV5-5|few
CASSLAGTSSYNEQFF
TGTGCCAGCAGCTTGGCCGGCACCAGCTCCTACAATGAGCAGTTCTTC
>.|TRBJ2-1|13|TRBV9|.
CASSKNSYNEQFF
TGTGCCAGCAGTAAGAACTCCTACAATGAGCAGTTCTTC
>.|TRBJ1-4|15|TRBV2|.
CASREWTATNEKLFF
TGTGCCAGCAGGGAATGGACTGCAACTAATGAAAAACTGTTTTTT
>TRBD2|TRBJ2-3|15|TRBV7-8|.
CASSPWTSGTDTQYF
TGTGCCAGCAGCCCATGGACTAGCGGCACAGATACGCAGTATTTT
>.|TRBJ2-2|14|TRBV7-2|.
CASSRTGRAGELFF
TGTGCCAGCAGCCGGACAGGGAGGGCCGGGGAGCTGTTTTTT
>TRBD1|TRBJ2-7|15|TRBV5-1|.
CASSLGGTGGAEQYF
TGCGCCAGCAGCTTGGGAGGGACAGGGGGCGCTGAGCAGTACTTC
>.|TRBJ2-3|13|TRBV11-2|.
CASSLERADTQYF
TGTGCCAGCAGCTTAGAACGGGCCGATACGCAGTATTTT
>.|TRBJ1-5|14|TRBV19|many
CASGLIYGNQPQHF
TGTGCCAGTGGGTTAATTTACGGAAATCAGCCCCAGCATTTT
>TRBD2|TRBJ2-5|14|TRBV10-3|few
CAISPGGGYETQYF
TGTGCCATCTCCCCGGGAGGAGGGTATGAGACCCAGTACTTC
>TRBD1|TRBJ1-4|14|TRBV27|.
CASSLTGRQEKLFF
TGTGCCAGCAGCCTGACAGGGAGACAGGAAAAACTGTTTTTT
>TRBD1|TRBJ2-7|13|TRBV18|.
CASSPSDRAEQYF
TGTGCCAGCTCACCATCGGACAGGGCCGAGCAGTACTTC
>.|TRBJ1-5|13|TRBV7-8|.
CASSLASNQPQHF
TGTGCCAGCAGCTTGGCTAGCAATCAGCCCCAGCATTTT
>TRBD1|TRBJ2-7|18|TRBV18|.
CASSPFAGQGGTHYEQYF
TGTGCCAGCTCACCATTCGCGGGACAGGGTGGGACACACTACGAGCAGTACTTC
>.|TRBJ2-3|11|TRBV9|.
CASSVADTQYF
TGTGCCAGCAGCGTAGCAGATACGCAGTATTTT
>TRBD1|TRBJ2-7|13|TRBV6-5|.
CASSTGAAYEQYF
TGTGCCAGCAGTACAGGGGCGGCCTACGAGCAGTACTTC
>.|TRBJ2-2|16|TRBV10-2|.
CASSEGQKKNTGELFF
TGCGCCAGCAGTGAGGGACAGAAAAAGAACACCGGGGAGCTGTTTTTT
>.|TRBJ1-4|14|TRBV6-5|.
CASSPGPGHEKLFF
TGTGCCAGCAGTCCGGGGCCAGGCCATGAAAAACTGTTTTTT
>TRBD2|TRBJ2-7|16|TRBV5-1|.
CASSVQEAGGPGEQYF
TGCGCCAGCAGCGTCCAGGAGGCGGGAGGGCCGGGAGAGCAGTACTTC
>TRBD2|TRBJ2-1|17|TRBV11-2|.
CASSSQPSGRALYEQFF
TGTGCCAGCAGCTCCCAACCTAGCGGGAGGGCCTTATATGAGCAGTTCTTC
>TRBD1|TRBJ2-1|15|TRBV4-3|.
CASSPAGQGSKEQFF
TGCGCCAGCAGCCCGGCGGGACAGGGGAGCAAGGAGCAGTTCTTC
>.|TRBJ1-3|14|TRBV5-1|once
CASPGGVSGNTIYF
TGCGCCAGCCCCGGGGGGGTCTCTGGAAACACCATATATTTT
>.|TRBJ2-7|17|TRBV7-2|.
CASSPTGLGVLGYEQYF
TGTGCCAGCAGCCCCACAGGGTTAGGGGTGTTGGGCTACGAGCAGTACTTC
>.|TRBJ2-3|14|TRBV18|.
CASSPVAGTDTQYF
TGTGCCAGCTCACCTGTGGCCGGCACAGATACGCAGTATTTT
>.|TRBJ1-1|17|TRBV7-2|.
CASSLAFRGRRSTEAFF
TGTGCCAGCAGCTTAGCTTTCCGGGGCCGACGGAGCACTGAAGCTTTCTTT
>.|TRBJ1-3|13|TRBV5-1|few
CASSFGKGSTIYF
TGCGCCAGCAGCTTCGGAAAAGGGAGCACCATATATTTT
>TRBD1|TRBJ2-1|15|TRBV5-4|.
CASSLYRDSYNEQFF
TGTGCCAGCAGCCTGTACCGGGACAGCTACAATGAGCAGTTCTTC